This record covers a single T cell receptor beta chain. The germline V gene has CDR1 GTSNPN and CDR2 SVGIG (reference sequence). V was pared by 2 bases and J by 6 bases, with 5 bases of the junction left unmatched. CDR3 length equals 15 residues. This record comes from a study of blood T cell repertoires in COVID-19. Study-wide context: Italy, Spain and the United States were the sources of the convalescent and acute COVID-19 samples.

Original processing methods: Nucleated cell counts were estimated from reference gene primer amplification. The protocol was immunoSEQ multiplex PCR, while the TCRdb copy is restricted to in-frame clones and leaves out a portion. That table gives V, J and clone size, and the DNA gave D and trimming. The sample carries 100,000 to 150,000 clones, approximately 89% recorded once. The clonotype originates from a woman aged 60 to 75 with acute or convalescent COVID-19. The chain carries TRBV30 and TRBJ2-1; TRBD2 matches at 12 bases. What was sequenced was peripheral blood. As DNA, the CDR3 is TGTGCCTGGAGTTCCCTAGCGGGAGGGCCCAATGAGCAGTTCTTC. Protein product: CAWSSLAGGPNEQFF. Combining the CDR3 with reference TRBV30 and TRBJ2-1 gives the whole variable domain SQTIHQWPATLVQPVGSPLSLECTVEGTSNPNLYWYRQAAGRGLQLLFYSVGIGQISSEVPQNLSASRPQDRQFILSSKKLLLSDSGFYLCAWSSLAGGPNEQFFGPGTRLTVL.